Given below is one T cell receptor (beta chain) in context. Its cognate antigen is unknown. V was cut by 7 bases and J by 4 bases, with 10 bases left in between. From germline, CDR1 is MDHEN and CDR2 SYDVKM. There are 12 residues in the CDR3. This record belongs to a study of STAT5B mutations in CD4+ large granular lymphocyte leukemia. Broader study findings: Top patient clones used TRBV06 genes more often: 8/27 versus 2/35 in controls. Main leukemic clonotypes were patient-specific, but around 25% appeared at low frequency elsewhere. Patient CD4-sorted repertoires looked more clonal than healthy CD4+ repertoires, even without putative leukemic clones.

Healthy controls were blood donor buffy coats. Profiled with immunoSEQ multiplex PCR; TCRdb holds only in-frame clones, not every one. The sample holds roughly 29,000 clones, approximately 80% seen once. The sample taken for sequencing was CD4+ T cells from blood buffy coats. J is TRBJ1-2 and V is TRBV28; D is undetermined. The sequence derives from a human donor in good health. CDR3 coding DNA: TGTGCCAGCAAGCGCAGCGGCTATGGCTACACCTTC. Translated, it gives CASKRSGYGYTF.